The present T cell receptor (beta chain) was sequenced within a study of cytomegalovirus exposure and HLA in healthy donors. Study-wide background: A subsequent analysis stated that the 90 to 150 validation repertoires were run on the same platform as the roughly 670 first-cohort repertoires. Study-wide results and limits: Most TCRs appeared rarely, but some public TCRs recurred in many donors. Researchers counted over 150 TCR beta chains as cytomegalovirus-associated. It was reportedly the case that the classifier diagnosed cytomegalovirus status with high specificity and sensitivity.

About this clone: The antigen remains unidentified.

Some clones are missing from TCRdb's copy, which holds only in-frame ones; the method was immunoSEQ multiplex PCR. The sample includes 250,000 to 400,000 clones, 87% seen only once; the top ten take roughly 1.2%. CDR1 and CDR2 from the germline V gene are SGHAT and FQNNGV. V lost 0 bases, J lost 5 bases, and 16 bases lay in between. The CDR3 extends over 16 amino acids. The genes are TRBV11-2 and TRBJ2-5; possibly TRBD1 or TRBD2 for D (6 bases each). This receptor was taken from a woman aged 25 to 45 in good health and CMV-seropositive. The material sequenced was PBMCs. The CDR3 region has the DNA TGTGCCAGCAGCTTAGAGTGGGGGGCAGGCATGGAGACCCAGTACTTC. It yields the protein CASSLEWGAGMETQYF.